Each of the 4 T cell receptor beta chains below was sequenced from the same sample in a study of blood T cell repertoires in COVID-19. Libraries were prepared by immunoSEQ multiplex PCR; TCRdb keeps only in-frame clonotypes and omits some of them. This table holds under 300,000 clones, 80% to 90% found once. Sequencing was done on a sample of PBMCs or T cells enriched from blood (not recorded which). All receptors come from a woman between 40 and 50 years old who had been exposed to COVID-19.

This sequence joins TRBV9 and TRBJ1-2, with D perhaps TRBD1 (5 bases). This CDR3 is 14 amino acids long. Looked up from germline, CDR1 is SGDLS and CDR2 is YYNGEE. V was shortened by 0 bases and J by 7 bases, with 13 bases between the two germline ends. CDR3 loop: CASSVDSGGLGYTF. CDR3 sequence (DNA): TGTGCCAGCAGCGTAGACAGCGGGGGACTTGGCTACACCTTC.

The chain links TRBV9 to TRBJ1-3; no definite D call. V dropped 0 bases and J dropped 2 bases, with 6 bases sitting between them. The germline gives CDR1 SGDLS, CDR2 YYNGEE. There are 14 residues in the CDR3. CDR3 sequence: CASSVAGTGNTIYF. The CDR3 DNA sequence: TGTGCCAGCAGCGTAGCGGGGACTGGAAACACCATATATTTT.

The chain recombines TRBV7-9 with TRBJ2-4; 7 bases are a match to TRBD1. The CDR3 covers 17 residues. Germline CDR1 is SEHNR and CDR2 is FQNEAQ (reference sequence). V lost 2 bases, J lost 0 bases, and 7 bases stayed unmatched. Here the CDR3 reads CASSLRGTALAKNIQYF. The CDR3 DNA reads TGTGCCAGCAGCTTAAGGGGGACAGCGCTAGCCAAAAACATTCAGTACTTC.

The genes are TRBV7-9 and TRBJ2-7; D ambiguous. Trimming took 6 bases from V and 3 from J, leaving 12 bases between them. The germline V gene has CDR1 SEHNR and CDR2 FQNEAQ (reference sequence). This CDR3 spans 13 amino acids. Here the CDR3 reads CASSFAGFYEQYF. The CDR3, as DNA: TGTGCCAGCAGTTTCGCAGGCTTCTACGAGCAGTACTTC.